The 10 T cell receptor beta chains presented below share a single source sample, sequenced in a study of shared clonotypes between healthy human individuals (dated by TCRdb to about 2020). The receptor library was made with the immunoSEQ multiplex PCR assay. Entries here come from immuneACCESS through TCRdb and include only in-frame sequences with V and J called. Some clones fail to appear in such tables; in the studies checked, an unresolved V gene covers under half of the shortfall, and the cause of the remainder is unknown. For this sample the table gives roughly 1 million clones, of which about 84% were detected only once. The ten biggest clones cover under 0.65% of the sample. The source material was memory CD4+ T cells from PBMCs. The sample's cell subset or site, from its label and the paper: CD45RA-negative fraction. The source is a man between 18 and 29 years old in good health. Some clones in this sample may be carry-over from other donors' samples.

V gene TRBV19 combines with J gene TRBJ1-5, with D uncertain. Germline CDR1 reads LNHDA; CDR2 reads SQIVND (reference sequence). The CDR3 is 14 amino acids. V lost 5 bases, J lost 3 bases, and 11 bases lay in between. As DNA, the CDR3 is TGTGCCAGTAGTCCTGAAAGTACCAATCAGCCCCAGCATTTT. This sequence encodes CASSPESTNQPQHF.

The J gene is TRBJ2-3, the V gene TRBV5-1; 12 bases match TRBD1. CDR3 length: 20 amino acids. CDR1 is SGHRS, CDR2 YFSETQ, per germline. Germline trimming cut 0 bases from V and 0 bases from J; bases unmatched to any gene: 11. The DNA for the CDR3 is TGCGCCAGCAGCTTGGGGGCCGGGACAGGGGGCGGCACTAGCACAGATACGCAGTATTTT. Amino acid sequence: CASSLGAGTGGGTSTDTQYF. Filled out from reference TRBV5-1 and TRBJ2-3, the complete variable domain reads KAGVTQTPRYLIKTRGQQVTLSCSPISGHRSVSWYQQTPGQGLQFLFEYFSETQRNKGNFPGRFSGRQFSNSRSEMNVSTLELGDSALYLCASSLGAGTGGGTSTDTQYFGPGTRLTVL.

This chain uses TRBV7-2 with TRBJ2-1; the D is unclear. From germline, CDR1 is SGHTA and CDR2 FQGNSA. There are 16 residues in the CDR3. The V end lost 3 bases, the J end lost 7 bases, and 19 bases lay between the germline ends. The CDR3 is CASSFPRAGTNNEQFF. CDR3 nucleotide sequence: TGTGCCAGCAGCTTCCCCCGGGCAGGCACCAATAATGAGCAGTTCTTC. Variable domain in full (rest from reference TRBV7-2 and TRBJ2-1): GAGVSQSPSNKVTEKGKDVELRCDPISGHTALYWYRQSLGQGLEFLIYFQGNSAPDKSGLPSDRFSAERTGGSVSTLTIQRTQQEDSAVYLCASSFPRAGTNNEQFFGPGTRLTVL.

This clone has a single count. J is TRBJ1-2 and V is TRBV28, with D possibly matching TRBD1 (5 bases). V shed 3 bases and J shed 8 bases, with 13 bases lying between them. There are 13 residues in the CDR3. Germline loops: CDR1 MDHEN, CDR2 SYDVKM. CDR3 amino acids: CASSFGGVGGYTF. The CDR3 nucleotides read TGTGCCAGCAGTTTCGGGGGTGTAGGGGGCTACACCTTC.

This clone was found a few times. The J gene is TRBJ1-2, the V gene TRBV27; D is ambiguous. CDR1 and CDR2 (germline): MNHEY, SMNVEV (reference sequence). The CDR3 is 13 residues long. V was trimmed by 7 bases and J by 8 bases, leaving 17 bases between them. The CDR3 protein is CASTSGESPGYTF. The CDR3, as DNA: TGTGCCAGCACATCCGGGGAGTCACCCGGCTACACCTTC.

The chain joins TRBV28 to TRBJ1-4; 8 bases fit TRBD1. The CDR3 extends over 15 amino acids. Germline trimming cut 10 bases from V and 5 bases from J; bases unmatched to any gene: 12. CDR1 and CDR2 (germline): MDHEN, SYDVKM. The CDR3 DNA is TGTGCCACCATACAGTCGACAGGGGTCAATGAAAAACTGTTTTTT. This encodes CATIQSTGVNEKLFF.

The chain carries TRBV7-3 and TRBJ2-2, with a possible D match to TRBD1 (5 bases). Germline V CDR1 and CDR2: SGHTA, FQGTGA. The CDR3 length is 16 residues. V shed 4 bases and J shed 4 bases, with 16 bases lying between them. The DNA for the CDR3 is TGTGCCAGCAGCTCTAATGGGGCGGCAGGCACCGGGGAGCTGTTTTTT. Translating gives CASSSNGAAGTGELFF.

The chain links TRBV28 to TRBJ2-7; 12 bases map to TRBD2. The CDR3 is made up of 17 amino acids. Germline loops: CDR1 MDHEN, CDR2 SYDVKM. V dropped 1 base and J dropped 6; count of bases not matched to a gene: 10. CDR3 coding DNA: TGTGCCAGCAGTTTATTGAATCTAGCGGGAGGGCCGGGCGAGCAGTACTTC. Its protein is CASSLLNLAGGPGEQYF.

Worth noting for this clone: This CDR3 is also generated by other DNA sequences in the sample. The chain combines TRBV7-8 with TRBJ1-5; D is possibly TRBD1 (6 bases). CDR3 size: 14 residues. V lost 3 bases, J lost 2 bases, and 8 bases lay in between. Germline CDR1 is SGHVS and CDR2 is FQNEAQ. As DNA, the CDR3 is TGTGCCAGCAGCTTTTCAGGGGGCAATCAGCCCCAGCATTTT. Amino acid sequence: CASSFSGGNQPQHF.

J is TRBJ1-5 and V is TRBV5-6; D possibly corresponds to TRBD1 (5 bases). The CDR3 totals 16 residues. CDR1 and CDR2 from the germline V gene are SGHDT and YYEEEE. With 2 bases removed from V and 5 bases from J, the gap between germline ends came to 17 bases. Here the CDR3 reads CASSFNGIGGDQPQHF. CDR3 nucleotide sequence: TGTGCCAGCAGCTTTAATGGAATCGGGGGAGATCAGCCCCAGCATTTT. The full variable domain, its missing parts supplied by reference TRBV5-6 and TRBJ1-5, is DAGVTQSPTHLIKTRGQQVTLRCSPKSGHDTVSWYQQALGQGPQFIFQYYEEEERQRGNFPDRFSGHQFPNYSSELNVNALLLGDSALYLCASSFNGIGGDQPQHFGDGTRLSIL.